The 13 T cell receptor beta chains below all came from one sample that was sequenced in a study of Ad26.COV2.S vaccination and SARS-CoV-2 variants. The treatment: 19 received Ad26.COV2.S at low or high dose, single or two shots; roughly 5 received placebo; per-sample allocation not given. Each sample was drawn 63 days after the first injection (of vaccine or placebo). Measured with immunoSEQ multiplex PCR; TCRdb has only the in-frame clones, and not every one. The sample has around 320,000 clones, 86% seen once. This specimen was peripheral blood, taken in a trial of Ad26.COV2.S vaccine versus placebo. The receptors derive from a person aged 18-65 years who received the Ad26.COV2.S COVID-19 vaccine or a placebo.

The chain joins TRBV9 to TRBJ2-3; 10 bases align to TRBD2. Losses at the gene ends were 0 bases for V and 0 bases for J; bases not matched to a gene: 13. The CDR3 extends over 20 amino acids. In germline, CDR1 is SGDLS, CDR2 YYNGEE. CDR3 nucleotide sequence: TGTGCCAGCAGCGTAGCTGGGAGCGGGGGGGCTTTCACTAGCACAGATACGCAGTATTTT. This translates into CASSVAGSGGAFTSTDTQYF.

The chain couples TRBV6-4 to TRBJ1-2; the D is unclear. Per the germline V gene, CDR1 is MRHNA and CDR2 is SNTAGT. V lost 10 bases, J lost 2 bases, and 11 bases lay in between. This CDR3 has 12 amino acids. CDR3 sequence reads: CANLDGNYGYTF. CDR3 sequence (DNA): TGTGCCAACCTTGACGGCAACTATGGCTACACCTTC.

The chain combines TRBV19 with TRBJ2-2; 8 nucleotides agree with TRBD1. Germline assignment: CDR1 LNHDA and CDR2 SQIVND (reference sequence). CDR3 length: 16 residues. Unmatched junction bases numbered 5, after V lost 5 bases and J lost 0 bases. The CDR3 protein is CASSPRTGSNTGELFF. The CDR3 DNA reads as TGTGCCAGTAGTCCCCGGACAGGGTCGAACACCGGGGAGCTGTTTTTT. The full variable domain, its missing parts supplied by reference TRBV19 and TRBJ2-2, is DGGITQSPKYLFRKEGQNVTLSCEQNLNHDAMYWYRQDPGQGLRLIYYSQIVNDFQKGDIAEGYSVSREKKESFPLTVTSAQKNPTAFYLCASSPRTGSNTGELFFGEGSRLTVL.

The rearrangement joins TRBV2 to TRBJ1-3; TRBD1 matches at 7 bases. CDR3 length: 16 amino acids. V shed 5 bases, J shed 0 bases, and the junction held 7 bases outside the gene matches. Germline V gives CDR1 SNHLY, CDR2 FYNNEI. CDR3 protein: CASSTQGQISGNTIYF. CDR3 bases: TGTGCCAGCAGTACCCAGGGACAGATCTCTGGAAACACCATATATTTT.

V and J are TRBV28 and TRBJ1-5; 7 bases line up with TRBD1. The V segment lost 4 bases and the J segment 7 bases; nucleotides outside the gene matches: 7. The CDR3 has 14 residues. Germline V gene sequence: CDR1 MDHEN, CDR2 SYDVKM. CDR3 DNA: TGTGCCAGCAGTTACGGGACAGTCAAACAGCCCCAGCATTTT. It specifies CASSYGTVKQPQHF.

This clone was seen a handful of times. This sequence joins TRBV6-5 and TRBJ1-2; D gene unclear. The germline V gene has CDR1 MNHEY and CDR2 SVGAGI. The CDR3 sequence is 15 residues long. Trimming shortened V by 6 bases and J by 4 bases, and 18 bases separated the two germline ends. The CDR3 sequence: CASSPRRTTSYGYTF. In DNA, the CDR3 is TGTGCCAGCAGCCCCCGAAGGACTACCTCCTATGGCTACACCTTC.

J is TRBJ1-1 and V is TRBV5-1; D is uncertain. Germline CDR1 reads SGHRS; CDR2 reads YFSETQ. V was trimmed by 7 bases and J by 8 bases, leaving 24 bases between them. There are 15 residues in the CDR3. This CDR3 is CASRRSEASTREAFF. The CDR3 coding sequence is TGCGCCAGCCGGCGTAGTGAGGCATCTACCAGGGAAGCTTTCTTT. The whole variable domain, filled in from reference TRBV5-1 and TRBJ1-1, reads KAGVTQTPRYLIKTRGQQVTLSCSPISGHRSVSWYQQTPGQGLQFLFEYFSETQRNKGNFPGRFSGRQFSNSRSEMNVSTLELGDSALYLCASRRSEASTREAFFGQGTRLTVV.

The rearrangement joins TRBV9 to TRBJ1-1; D not certain. The length of the CDR3 is 14 residues. Between the trimmed V and J ends, which lost 4 bases and 6 bases, there was a span of 16 bases. Germline values: CDR1 SGDLS, CDR2 YYNGEE. In DNA, the CDR3 is TGTGCCAGCAGCTCACACCCCCCTGGCGCTGAAGCTTTCTTT. Protein sequence: CASSSHPPGAEAFF. Supplemented by reference TRBV9 and TRBJ1-1, the full variable domain reads DSGVTQTPKHLITATGQRVTLRCSPRSGDLSVYWYQQSLDQGLQFLIQYYNGEERAKGNILERFSAQQFPDLHSELNLSSLELGDSALYFCASSSHPPGAEAFFGQGTRLTVV.

The chain couples TRBV9 to TRBJ2-2; D not certain. CDR3 size: 18 residues. The germline V and J ends were trimmed by 0 bases and 0 bases, with 15 bases remaining between them. Germline CDR1 is SGDLS and CDR2 is YYNGEE. Here the CDR3 reads CASSVALVQVANTGELFF. The DNA for the CDR3 is TGTGCCAGCAGCGTAGCTCTCGTGCAGGTGGCGAACACCGGGGAGCTGTTTTTT.

The chain uses TRBV7-9 and TRBJ2-2; 7 positions match TRBD2. Trimming took 2 bases from V and 9 from J; bases not matched to a gene: 6. The germline gives CDR1 SEHNR, CDR2 FQNEAQ (reference sequence). The CDR3 has 14 amino acids. CDR3: CASSLREVNRELFF. Written as DNA, the CDR3 is TGTGCCAGCAGCTTACGGGAGGTTAACCGGGAGCTGTTTTTT. Looking up the rest from reference TRBV7-9 and TRBJ2-2 gives the full variable domain: DTGVSQNPRHKITKRGQNVTFRCDPISEHNRLYWYRQTLGQGPEFLTYFQNEAQLEKSRLLSDRFSAERPKGSFSTLEIQRTEQGDSAMYLCASSLREVNRELFFGEGSRLTVL.

This chain's CDR3 is CASIKDRGTFAEAFF. CDR3 in DNA: TGTGCCAGCATCAAAGACAGGGGCACATTCGCTGAAGCTTTCTTT. The rearrangement uses TRBV7-2 and TRBJ1-1, with 8 nucleotides matching TRBD1. There are 15 residues in the CDR3. V trimming: 7 bases; J trimming: 6 bases; junction bases outside the gene matches: 13. CDR1 and CDR2 from the germline V gene are SGHTA and FQGNSA. Looking up the rest from reference TRBV7-2 and TRBJ1-1 gives the full variable domain: GAGVSQSPSNKVTEKGKDVELRCDPISGHTALYWYRQSLGQGLEFLIYFQGNSAPDKSGLPSDRFSAERTGGSVSTLTIQRTQQEDSAVYLCASIKDRGTFAEAFFGQGTRLTVV.

The chain links TRBV7-8 to TRBJ1-1, with D possibly matching TRBD1 (5 bases). V gave up 11 bases and J gave up 2 bases, with 15 bases separating them. The V gene's germline CDR1 is SGHVS and CDR2 FQNEAQ. The CDR3 has 13 residues. As DNA, the CDR3 is TGTGCCGGCGCCAAATGGGGCAACACTGAAGCTTTCTTT. Encoded protein: CAGAKWGNTEAFF.

The chain combines TRBV3-1 (or the pseudogene TRBV3-2) with TRBJ2-1, with D tentatively TRBD1 or TRBD2 (5 bases each). V was shortened by 4 bases and J by 4 bases, with 11 bases between the two germline ends. CDR1 LGHDT and CDR2 YNNKEL come from the germline V gene (reference sequence). The length of the CDR3 is 14 residues. CDR3 in DNA: TGTGCCAGCAGCCTGGGACGCCGGTACAATGAGCAGTTCTTC. Translation gives CASSLGRRYNEQFF.